This T cell receptor beta chain was sequenced in a study of blood T cell repertoires in COVID-19 (dated by TCRdb to about 2020). Some background on the complete study: Collaborator samples came from the United States, Italy and Spain and covered acute and convalescent phases of COVID-19. The material from the prospective study consisted of cDNA or gDNA derived from T cells, B-cell-depleted T cells, or PBMCs. Deeply sampled blood TCRbeta repertoires from subjects exposed to, actively infected with, or recovered from COVID-19 were included in the dataset. The repertoires were released in a freely available public database intended as a resource for research on the immune response to SARS-CoV-2. Samples came from the ongoing ImmuneRACE study (first 160 participants) plus 1,254 subjects from 6 global collaborators. The sample metadata nearly always contained a de-identified subject ID, COVID-19 status, age in years and sex. Where available, HLA class I and class II types were taken from metadata supplied by the sample provider and were not determined by assay-based typing. Summary of the overall study and its limitations: The amount of clinical and demographic metadata varied by source and participant and was provided uncurated.

Each collaborating institution followed its own protocols to collect whole blood in K2EDTA tubes. Collaborator samples were shipped for TCRbeta analysis as frozen whole blood, isolated PBMCs, or DNA extracted from either sample type. TCRbeta CDR3 regions were amplified from genomic DNA using the immunoSEQ Assay, a bias-controlled multiplex PCR. The original pipeline was this. Nucleated cell counts per sample were estimated from amplification of reference gene primers within the assay. Sequence reads were collapsed and filtered to measure the absolute abundance of every unique TCRbeta CDR3 rearrangement. Productive Simpson clonality was computed per sample as the square root of Simpson's diversity index over productive rearrangements. TCRdb re-hosts the immuneACCESS table, in-frame sequences only. Its copies lack some clones; in the studies checked, an unresolved V gene accounts for under half of them, and the cause for the rest is not known. That table is the source of V, J and clone size, and D and trimming were worked out from the DNA. This sample has tens of thousands of clones in its table, and under 80% of those were observed once. About 28% of the sample goes to the ten largest clones.

Including the terminal cysteine and phenylalanine, the CDR3 comprises 15 residues. The only DNA kept is the CDR3, 45 bases in frame from the first base. Reading the germline V gene gives CDR1 SGHRS and CDR2 YFSETQ. The germline V and J ends show losses of 3 bases and 2 bases respectively, and no gene match explains 5 bases of the junction. In regard to this clone: What antigen it recognizes has not been identified. No much larger clone exists at a distance of one base, and base qualities are not known.

The sequence is built from TRBV5-1 and TRBJ1-3; 7 junctional bases match TRBD1. Sequenced material: peripheral blood. This TCR derives from a man at least 80 years old with acute or convalescent COVID-19. The CDR3 is CASSSLGTAGNTIYF. In nucleotides, the sequence is TGCGCCAGCAGCTCCCTCGGGACAGCTGGAAACACCATATATTTT.